The clone carrying this T cell receptor (beta chain) was found many times. Antigen unknown. The source of the sample is a study of T cells in Graves' hyperthyroidism and ophthalmopathy. Study-level results: Most clonotypes that expanded in the thyroid above 0.001 also showed up in blood.

V was pared by 2 bases and J by 5 bases, with 4 bases of the junction left unmatched. The CDR3 has 15 amino acids. Per the germline V gene, CDR1 is SGHVS and CDR2 is FNYEAQ. Newly diagnosed patients aged 18 to 65 had hyperthyroidism of under 2 months' duration. Isolation of PBMCs was performed on 8.5 to 10 ml fresh peripheral blood. Template material for amplifying TCR beta CDR3 regions consisted of RNA transcripts. Primed by the HTBI set, a first-round RT-PCR was run on the TCR CDR3. Each CDR3 protein gets one entry after TCRdb re-called the multiplex PCR reads with MiXCR. The profile covers about 690,000 distinct CDR3 sequences, with 17% appearing a single time and around a sixth taken by the ten largest.

The sequenced sample was blood. The receptor's source is a man in his fifties or sixties with Graves' hyperthyroidism. The J gene is TRBJ2-7, the V gene TRBV7-6, with 12 bases identical to TRBD2. This chain's CDR3 is CASSLSSGRADEQYF. CDR3 DNA sequence: TGTGCCAGCAGCTTATCTAGCGGGAGGGCGGACGAGCAGTACTTC.